Sequencing of this T cell receptor beta chain was carried out in a study of T cells in Graves' hyperthyroidism and ophthalmopathy. Study background: The initial diagnosis was the point when peripheral blood was collected, ahead of any treatment.

In regard to this clonotype: Its cognate antigen is unknown.

Regions amplified from RNA transcripts were the TCR beta CDR3 regions. During a first-round RT-PCR of the TCR CDR3, the HTBI primer set was used. TCRdb reanalysed the multiplex PCR reads using MiXCR and keeps one entry per CDR3 protein. The sample carries about 530,000 distinct CDR3 sequences, 17% recorded once. Germline values: CDR1 MGHRA, CDR2 YSYEKL. The CDR3 spans 13 residues. V was cut by 2 bases and J by 8 bases, with 9 bases left in between. Study-wide results and caveats: Blood also showed most of the thyroid clonotypes that were expanded above 0.001. A 13 V-J model separated ophthalmopathy from stable hyperthyroidism.

The chain uses TRBV4-1 and TRBJ1-4; D ambiguous. The specimen was blood. The receptor's source is a woman under 30 with Graves' ophthalmopathy. In DNA, the CDR3 is TGCGCCAGCAGCCAAATTACTGGGGAAAAACTGTTTTTT. Translating it yields CASSQITGEKLFF.